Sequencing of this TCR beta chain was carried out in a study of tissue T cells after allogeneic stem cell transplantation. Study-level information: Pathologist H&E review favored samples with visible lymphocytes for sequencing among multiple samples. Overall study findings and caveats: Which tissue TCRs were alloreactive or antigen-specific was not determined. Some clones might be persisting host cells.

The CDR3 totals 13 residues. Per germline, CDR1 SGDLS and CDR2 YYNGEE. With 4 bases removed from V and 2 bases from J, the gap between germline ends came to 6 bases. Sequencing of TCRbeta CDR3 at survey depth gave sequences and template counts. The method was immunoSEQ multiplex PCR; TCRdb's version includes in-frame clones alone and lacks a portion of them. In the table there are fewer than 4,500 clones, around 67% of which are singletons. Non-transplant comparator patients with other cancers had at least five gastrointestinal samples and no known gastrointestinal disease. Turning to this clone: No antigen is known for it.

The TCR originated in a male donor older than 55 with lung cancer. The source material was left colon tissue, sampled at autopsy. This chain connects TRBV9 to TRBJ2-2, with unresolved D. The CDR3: CASSPSNTGELFF. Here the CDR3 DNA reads TGTGCCAGCAGCCCCTCCAACACCGGGGAGCTGTTTTTT.